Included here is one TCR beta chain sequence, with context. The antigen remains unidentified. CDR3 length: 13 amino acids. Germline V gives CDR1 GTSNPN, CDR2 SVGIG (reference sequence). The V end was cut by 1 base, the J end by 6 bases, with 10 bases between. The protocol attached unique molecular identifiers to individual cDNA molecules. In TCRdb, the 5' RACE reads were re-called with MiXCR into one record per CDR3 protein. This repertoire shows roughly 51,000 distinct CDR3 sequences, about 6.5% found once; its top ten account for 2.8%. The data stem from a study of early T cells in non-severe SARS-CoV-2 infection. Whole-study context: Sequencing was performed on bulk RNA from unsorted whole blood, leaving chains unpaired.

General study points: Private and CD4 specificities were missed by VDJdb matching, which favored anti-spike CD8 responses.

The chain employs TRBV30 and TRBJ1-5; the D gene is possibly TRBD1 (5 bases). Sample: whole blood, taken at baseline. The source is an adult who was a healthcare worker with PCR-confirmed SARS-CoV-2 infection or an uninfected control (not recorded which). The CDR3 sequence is CAWSGGGFQPQHF. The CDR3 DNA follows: TGTGCCTGGAGTGGTGGGGGATTTCAGCCCCAGCATTTT.